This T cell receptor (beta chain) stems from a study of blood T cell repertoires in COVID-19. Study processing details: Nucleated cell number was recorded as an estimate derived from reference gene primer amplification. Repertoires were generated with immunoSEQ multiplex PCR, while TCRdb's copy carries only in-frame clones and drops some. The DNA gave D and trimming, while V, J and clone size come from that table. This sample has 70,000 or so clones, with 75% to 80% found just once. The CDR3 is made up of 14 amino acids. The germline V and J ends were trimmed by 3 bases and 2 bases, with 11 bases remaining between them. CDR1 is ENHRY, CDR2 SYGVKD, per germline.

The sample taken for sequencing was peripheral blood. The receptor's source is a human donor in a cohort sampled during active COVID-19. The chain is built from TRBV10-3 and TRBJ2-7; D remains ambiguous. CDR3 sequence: CAISDLGPAYEQYF. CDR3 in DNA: TGTGCCATCAGTGATTTGGGCCCAGCCTACGAGCAGTACTTC.